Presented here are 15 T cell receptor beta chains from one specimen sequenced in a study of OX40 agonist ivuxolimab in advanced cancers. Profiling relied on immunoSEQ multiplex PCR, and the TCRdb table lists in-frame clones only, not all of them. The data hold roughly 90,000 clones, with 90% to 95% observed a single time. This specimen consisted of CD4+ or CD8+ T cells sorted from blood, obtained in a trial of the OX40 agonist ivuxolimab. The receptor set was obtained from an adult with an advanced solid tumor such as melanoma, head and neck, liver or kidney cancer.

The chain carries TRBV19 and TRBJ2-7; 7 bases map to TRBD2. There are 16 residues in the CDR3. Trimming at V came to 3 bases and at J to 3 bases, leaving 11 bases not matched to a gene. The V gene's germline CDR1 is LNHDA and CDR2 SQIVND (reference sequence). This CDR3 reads CASSISLAAKGYEQYF. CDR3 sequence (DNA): TGTGCCAGTAGTATCAGTCTAGCGGCAAAAGGCTACGAGCAGTACTTC.

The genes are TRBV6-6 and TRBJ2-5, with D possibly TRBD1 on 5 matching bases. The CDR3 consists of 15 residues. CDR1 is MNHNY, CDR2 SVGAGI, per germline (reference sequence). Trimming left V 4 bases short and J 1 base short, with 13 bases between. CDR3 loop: CASSWTPKSQETQYF. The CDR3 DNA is TGTGCCAGCAGTTGGACACCAAAATCCCAAGAGACCCAGTACTTC.

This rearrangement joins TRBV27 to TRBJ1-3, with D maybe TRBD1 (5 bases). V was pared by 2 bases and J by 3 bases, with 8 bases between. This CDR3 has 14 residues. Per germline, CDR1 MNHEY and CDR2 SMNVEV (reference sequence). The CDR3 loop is CASSLAGRGNTIYF. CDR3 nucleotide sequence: TGTGCCAGCAGTTTAGCAGGGCGTGGAAACACCATATATTTT.

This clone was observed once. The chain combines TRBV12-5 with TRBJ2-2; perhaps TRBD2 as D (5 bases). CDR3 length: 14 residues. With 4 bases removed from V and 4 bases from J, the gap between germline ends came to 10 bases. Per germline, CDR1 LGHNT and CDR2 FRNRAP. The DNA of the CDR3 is TGTGCTAGTGGTTATCTAGGGAGCACCGGGGAGCTGTTTTTT. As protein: CASGYLGSTGELFF.

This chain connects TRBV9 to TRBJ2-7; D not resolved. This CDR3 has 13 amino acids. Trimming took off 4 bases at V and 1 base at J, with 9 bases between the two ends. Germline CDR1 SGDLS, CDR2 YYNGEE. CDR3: CASSSPQSYEQYF. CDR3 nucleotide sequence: TGTGCCAGCAGCTCCCCCCAGTCCTACGAGCAGTACTTC.

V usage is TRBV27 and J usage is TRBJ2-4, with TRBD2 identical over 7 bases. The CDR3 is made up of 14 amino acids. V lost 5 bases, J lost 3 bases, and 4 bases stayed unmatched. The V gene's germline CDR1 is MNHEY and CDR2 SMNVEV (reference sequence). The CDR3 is CASSPGGGKNIQYF. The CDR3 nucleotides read TGTGCCAGCAGTCCGGGGGGAGGCAAAAACATTCAGTACTTC.

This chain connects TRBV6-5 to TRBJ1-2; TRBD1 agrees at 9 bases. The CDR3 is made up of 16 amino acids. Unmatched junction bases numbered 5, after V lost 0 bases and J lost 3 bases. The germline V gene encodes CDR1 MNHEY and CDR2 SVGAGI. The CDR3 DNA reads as TGTGCCAGCAGTTACTCCACAGGGGGCTGGGACTATGGCTACACCTTC. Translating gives CASSYSTGGWDYGYTF.

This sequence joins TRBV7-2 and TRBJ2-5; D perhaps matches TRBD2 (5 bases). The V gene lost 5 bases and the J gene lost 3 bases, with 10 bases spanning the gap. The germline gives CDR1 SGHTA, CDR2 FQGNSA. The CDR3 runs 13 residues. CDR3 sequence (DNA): TGTGCCAGCAGCCCGTCTAGCAAAGAGACCCAGTACTTC. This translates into CASSPSSKETQYF. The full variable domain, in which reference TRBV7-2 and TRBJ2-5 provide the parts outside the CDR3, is GAGVSQSPSNKVTEKGKDVELRCDPISGHTALYWYRQSLGQGLEFLIYFQGNSAPDKSGLPSDRFSAERTGGSVSTLTIQRTQQEDSAVYLCASSPSSKETQYFGPGTRLLVL.

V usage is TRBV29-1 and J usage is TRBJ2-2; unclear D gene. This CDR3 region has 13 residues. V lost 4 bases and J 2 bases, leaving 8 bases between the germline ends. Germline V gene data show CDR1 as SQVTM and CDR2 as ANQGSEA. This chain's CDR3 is CSVVHFNTGELFF. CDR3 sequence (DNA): TGCAGCGTTGTACACTTTAACACCGGGGAGCTGTTTTTT.

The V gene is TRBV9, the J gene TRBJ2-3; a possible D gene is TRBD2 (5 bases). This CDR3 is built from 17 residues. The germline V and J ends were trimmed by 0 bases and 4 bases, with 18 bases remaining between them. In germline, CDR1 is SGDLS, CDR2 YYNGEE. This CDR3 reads CASSVAYREGTSDTQYF. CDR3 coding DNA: TGTGCCAGCAGCGTAGCTTATCGGGAAGGTACGTCAGATACGCAGTATTTT.

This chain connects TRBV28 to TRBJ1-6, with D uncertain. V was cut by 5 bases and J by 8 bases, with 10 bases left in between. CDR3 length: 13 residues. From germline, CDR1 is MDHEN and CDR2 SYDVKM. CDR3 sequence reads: CASSPSLDSPLHF. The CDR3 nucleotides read TGTGCCAGCAGTCCATCCCTGGATTCACCCCTCCACTTT.

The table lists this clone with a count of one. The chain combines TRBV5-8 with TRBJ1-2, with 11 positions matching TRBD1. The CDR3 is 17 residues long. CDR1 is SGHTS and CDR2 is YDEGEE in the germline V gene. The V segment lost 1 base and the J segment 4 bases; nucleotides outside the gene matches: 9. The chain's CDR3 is CASSLSLRTGGFYGYTF. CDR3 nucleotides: TGTGCCAGCAGCTTGAGCCTGAGGACAGGGGGCTTCTATGGCTACACCTTC. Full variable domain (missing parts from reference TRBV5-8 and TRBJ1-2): EAGVTQSPTHLIKTRGQQATLRCSPISGHTSVYWYQQALGLGLQFLLWYDEGEERNRGNFPPRFSGRQFPNYSSELNVNALELEDSALYLCASSLSLRTGGFYGYTFGSGTRLTVV.

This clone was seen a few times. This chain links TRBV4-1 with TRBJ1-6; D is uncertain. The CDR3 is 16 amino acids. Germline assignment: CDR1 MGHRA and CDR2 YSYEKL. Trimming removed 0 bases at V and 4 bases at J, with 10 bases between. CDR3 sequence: CASSQDPSGYNSPLHF. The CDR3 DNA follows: TGCGCCAGCAGCCAAGATCCCTCGGGTTATAATTCACCCCTCCACTTT.

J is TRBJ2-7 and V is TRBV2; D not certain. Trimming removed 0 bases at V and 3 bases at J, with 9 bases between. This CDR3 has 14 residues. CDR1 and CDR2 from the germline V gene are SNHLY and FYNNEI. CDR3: CASSEANILYEQYF. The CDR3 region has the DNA TGTGCCAGCAGTGAAGCAAATATCCTCTACGAGCAGTACTTC.

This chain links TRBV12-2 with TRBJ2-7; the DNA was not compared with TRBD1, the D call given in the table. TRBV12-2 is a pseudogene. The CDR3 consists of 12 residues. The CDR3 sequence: CASEGGPYEQYF. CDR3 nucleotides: TGTGCAAGCGAAGGGGGCCCCTACGAGCAGTACTTC.